This entry features one T cell receptor (beta chain) sequence. Its antigen is undetermined. Produced via immunoSEQ multiplex PCR; TCRdb's table is partial and in-frame only. The sample carries some 980,000 clones, 76% recorded once. This CDR3 contains 13 residues. V was clipped by 6 bases and J by 8 bases, with 13 bases between them. CDR1 and CDR2 from the germline V gene are KGHSH and LQKENI. The data originate from a study of shared clonotypes between healthy human individuals. Study-wide findings and caveats: Estimated richness was generally greater in naive than memory subsets.

This chain links TRBV18 with TRBJ1-4, with D possibly matching TRBD1 (5 bases). This receptor was taken from a young man in good health. The sequencing sample was made of memory CD4+ T cells sorted from blood. Documented subset: CD45RA-negative fraction. The CDR3 spells CASSQGTAEKLFF. CDR3 nucleotide sequence: TGTGCCAGCTCCCAAGGGACGGCGGAAAAACTGTTTTTT.